This TCR beta chain is from a study of T cells in Graves' hyperthyroidism and ophthalmopathy. Calling Graves' hyperthyroidism stable meant ophthalmopathy did not progress within 18 months. Researchers barred patients who had uncontrolled infection, other autoimmune disease, pregnancy or lactation. The CDR3 is made up of 16 amino acids. Trimming left V 5 bases short and J 2 bases short, with 18 bases between. This clonotype came up many times. The TCR beta CDR3 regions underwent amplification using RNA transcripts as the source. Primed by the HTBI set, a first-round RT-PCR was run on the TCR CDR3. TCRdb re-called the multiplex PCR reads through MiXCR, storing one row per CDR3 protein. The table records more than 450,000 distinct CDR3 sequences, less than 15% of them present only once.

The TCR originated in a woman aged 40-49 years with Graves' hyperthyroidism. The V call is TRBV12-3 or TRBV12-4, the J call TRBJ1-1; tentative D call: TRBD1 (5 bases). Material for sequencing was blood. CDR3: CASSPRRSGANTEAFF. CDR3 sequence (DNA): TGTGCCAGCAGTCCCCGGCGATCCGGGGCAAACACTGAAGCTTTCTTT.